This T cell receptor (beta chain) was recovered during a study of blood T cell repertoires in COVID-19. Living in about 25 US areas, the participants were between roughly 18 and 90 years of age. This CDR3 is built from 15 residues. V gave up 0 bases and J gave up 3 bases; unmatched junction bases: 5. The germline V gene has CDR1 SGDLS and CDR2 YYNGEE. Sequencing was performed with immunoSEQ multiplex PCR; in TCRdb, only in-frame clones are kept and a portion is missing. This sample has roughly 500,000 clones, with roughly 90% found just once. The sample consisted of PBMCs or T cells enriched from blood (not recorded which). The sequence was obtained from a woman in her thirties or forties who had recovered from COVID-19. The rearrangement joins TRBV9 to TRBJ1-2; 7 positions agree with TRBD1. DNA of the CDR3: TGTGCCAGCAGCGTAGGTGACAGGGCGTACTATGGCTACACCTTC. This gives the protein CASSVGDRAYYGYTF. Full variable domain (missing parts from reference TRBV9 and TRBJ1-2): DSGVTQTPKHLITATGQRVTLRCSPRSGDLSVYWYQQSLDQGLQFLIQYYNGEERAKGNILERFSAQQFPDLHSELNLSSLELGDSALYFCASSVGDRAYYGYTFGSGTRLTVV.